This T cell receptor beta chain is drawn from a study of control samples from healthy donors and cancer patients. Using immunoSEQ multiplex PCR, the repertoire was profiled, and TCRdb retains in-frame clones only, with some absent. This table has about 85,000 clones, 70% to 90% appearing once. The CDR3 is 15 amino acids. CDR1 and CDR2 from the germline V gene are SGHRS and YFSETQ. Trimming took 0 bases from V and 8 from J, leaving 15 bases between them. The V and J genes are TRBV5-1 and TRBJ2-1; D may correspond to TRBD1 or TRBD2 (5 bases each). The clonotype was recovered from a woman in her sixties or seventies in good health. The source material was blood. In nucleotides, the CDR3 is TGCGCCAGCAGCTTGGGAGAGGGGCGCTTGGATGAGCAGTTCTTC. Its protein product is CASSLGEGRLDEQFF.